This TCR beta chain was recovered during a study of blood T cell repertoires in COVID-19 (dated by TCRdb to 2020 to 2021). General notes on the study: Collaborator samples came from the United States, Italy and Spain and covered acute and convalescent phases of COVID-19. The prospective study material was composed of cDNA or gDNA derived from T cells, B-cell-depleted T cells, or PBMCs. The dataset comprised deeply sampled blood TCRbeta repertoires from subjects exposed to, actively infected with, or recovered from COVID-19. The repertoires were released in a freely available public database meant as a resource for research on the immune response to SARS-CoV-2. Samples were obtained from the ongoing ImmuneRACE study (first 160 participants) and from over 1,000 subjects provided by 6 global collaborators. A de-identified subject ID, COVID-19 status, age in years and sex were almost always included in the sample metadata. Where available, HLA class I and class II types were obtained from metadata supplied by the sample provider rather than from assay-based typing. Study-level results and caveats: How much clinical and demographic metadata was included differed by source and by participant, and the metadata was provided uncurated.

TCRbeta CDR3 regions were amplified from genomic DNA by means of the immunoSEQ Assay, a bias-controlled multiplex PCR. In the source study's methods: Nucleated cell counts per sample were estimated from amplification of reference gene primers within the assay. Sequence reads were collapsed and filtered to measure the absolute abundance of every unique TCRbeta CDR3 rearrangement. Productive Simpson clonality was computed per sample as the square root of Simpson's diversity index over productive rearrangements. TCRdb carries this immuneACCESS record with in-frame sequences only. Its versions omit some clonotypes, under half of them owing to an unresolved V gene in the studies checked, with the rest unexplained. V, J and clone size derive from that table, while D and trimming were established from the DNA sequence. Within this sample are 150,000 to 200,000 clones, with 88% of them counted one time only. Jointly, the top ten make up 6% of the sample.

The collaborating institutions used their own protocols to collect whole blood in K2EDTA tubes. For TCRbeta analysis, collaborators shipped samples as frozen whole blood, isolated PBMCs, or DNA extracted from either of those sample types. The CDR3 spans 15 residues, from the cysteine through the phenylalanine. Just CDR3 DNA is preserved here, 45 bases in frame from base 1. The germline V gene sets CDR1 to SGHRS and CDR2 to YFSETQ. A distance of 19 bases separates the germline ends of V and J, which lose 4 bases and 5 bases respectively. Of note for this clone: Its binding antigen is unknown. The record has no base qualities; no much larger clone is one base away.

The sequence is built from TRBV5-1 and TRBJ2-7, and the D gene may be TRBD1, 6 bases matching. The sequenced sample consisted of peripheral blood. The source is a man in his forties or fifties with active or convalescent COVID-19. Read as DNA, the sequence is TGCGCCAGCAGCCCCATATCAACAGGGCTTGACGAGCAGTACTTC. It codes for CASSPISTGLDEQYF. The CDR3, completed at both ends by the reference TRBV5-1 and TRBJ2-7 genes, gives the full variable domain KAGVTQTPRYLIKTRGQQVTLSCSPISGHRSVSWYQQTPGQGLQFLFEYFSETQRNKGNFPGRFSGRQFSNSRSEMNVSTLELGDSALYLCASSPISTGLDEQYFGPGTRLTVT.